This TCR beta chain originates from a study of T cell responses to AZD1222 COVID-19 vaccine. This clone appeared once. TCRdb's table, derived via immunoSEQ multiplex PCR, lists solely in-frame clones and lacks some. The top ten hold approximately 4.5% of the sample, which has approximately 110,000 clones, about 90% seen once. CDR3 length equals 11 residues. Germline V CDR1 and CDR2: MGHDK, SYGVNS. V was trimmed by 4 bases and J by 3 bases, leaving 4 bases between them. The chain carries TRBV25-1 and TRBJ2-7; D unclear. Sequencing used peripheral blood, obtained on day 0 of AZD1222 vaccination. This TCR was sampled from an adult in good health. This CDR3 is CASSGFYEQYF. CDR3 coding DNA: TGTGCCAGCAGTGGTTTCTACGAGCAGTACTTC.